This TCR beta chain appears in the sequencing data of a study of T cells in Graves' hyperthyroidism and ophthalmopathy. Study findings and constraints: Most expanded thyroid clonotypes above 0.001 also appeared in blood. A model of 13 V-J features distinguished ophthalmopathy from stable hyperthyroidism.

Trimming took 3 bases from V and 4 from J; bases not matched to a gene: 7. Germline V gene data show CDR1 as DFQATT and CDR2 as SNEGSKA (reference sequence). The CDR3 extends over 14 amino acids. Template material for amplifying TCR beta CDR3 regions consisted of RNA transcripts. HTBI primers drove first-round RT-PCR of the TCR CDR3. TCRdb passed the multiplex PCR reads through MiXCR, listing each CDR3 protein once. The table has hundreds of thousands of distinct CDR3 sequences, more than 20% seen once. Fresh 10 ml peripheral blood yielded PBMCs. This clonotype showed up just once. Its antigen is as yet unknown.

The chain carries TRBV20-1 and TRBJ2-3; 7 bases align to TRBD2. Sequenced: blood. The TCR comes from a man aged 25-45 years with Graves' ophthalmopathy. The CDR3 reads CSASGAGDSDTQYF. In DNA form, the CDR3 reads TGCAGTGCTAGCGGGGCGGGAGACTCAGATACGCAGTATTTT.